This T cell receptor (beta chain) appears in the sequencing data of a study of T cells expressing NK-cell markers. Overall study context: TCR beta repertoires came from sorted CD3+CD56+NKG2C+, CD3+CD56+NKG2C- and CD3+CD56-NKG2C+ T cells. Study-level points and caveats: Also leading the CD3+CD56-NKG2C+ fraction in several donors were these clonotypes.

Comments on this clonotype: The antigen is not known.

There are 14 residues in the CDR3. 5'RACE template switching with UMIs produced the TCR beta cDNA. TCRdb re-called the 5' RACE reads; one entry per CDR3 protein, DNA not given. Here the sample table reports over 250,000 distinct CDR3 sequences. The sequenced sample was blood T cells: a sorted CD56 or NKG2C T cell subset, CD4+ or CD8+ T cells, or bulk PBMC T cells (not recorded which). The chain carries TRBV12-3 or TRBV12-4 and TRBJ1-2; TCRdb's assignment of TRBD1 cannot be checked, as there is no DNA. The clonotype originates from a woman between 18 and 75 years old in good health. This chain's CDR3 is CASSLGGQTYGYTF.